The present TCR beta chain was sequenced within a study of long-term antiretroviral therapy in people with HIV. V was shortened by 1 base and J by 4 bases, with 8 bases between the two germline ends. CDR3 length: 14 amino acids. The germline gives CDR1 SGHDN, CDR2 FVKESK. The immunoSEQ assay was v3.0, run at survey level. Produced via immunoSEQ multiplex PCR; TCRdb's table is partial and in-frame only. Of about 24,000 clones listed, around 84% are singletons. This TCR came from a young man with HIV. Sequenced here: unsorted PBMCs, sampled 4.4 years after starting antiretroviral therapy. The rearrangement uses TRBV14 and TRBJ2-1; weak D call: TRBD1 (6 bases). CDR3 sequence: CASSQGRGYNEQFF. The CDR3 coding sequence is TGTGCCAGCAGCCAAGGCAGGGGTTACAATGAGCAGTTCTTC.